Following are 10 T cell receptor beta chains from one sample sequenced in a study of shared clonotypes between healthy human individuals. Method: immunoSEQ multiplex PCR; TCRdb's copy keeps in-frame clones and lacks some. This sample yields approximately 650,000 clones, of which around 95% are seen a single time; 0.095% to 0.12% belongs to the top ten. Naive-designated CD8 cells lacked CD45RO, were positively enriched for CCR7, and omitted terminally differentiated effector memory CD45RA+ cells. The sequencing sample was made of naive CD8+ T cells sorted from blood. All receptors come from a woman aged 25 to 39 in good health.

This chain joins TRBV7-8 and TRBJ2-3, with D possibly TRBD2 on 6 matching bases. V was trimmed by 9 bases and J by 7 bases, leaving 17 bases between them. CDR1 SGHVS and CDR2 FQNEAQ come from the germline V gene. The CDR3 contains 13 residues. The CDR3: CARGVAEGYTQYF. Written as DNA, the CDR3 is TGTGCCAGGGGGGTAGCGGAGGGTTATACGCAGTATTTT.

The chain employs TRBV4-2 and TRBJ2-3; a possible D gene is TRBD2 (6 bases). There are 15 residues in the CDR3. V lost 0 bases, J lost 2 bases, and 9 bases lay in between. Germline CDR1 is LGHNA and CDR2 is YNFKEQ. The CDR3 loop reads CASSQDTGVTDTQYF. Written as DNA, the CDR3 is TGTGCCAGCAGCCAAGATACGGGGGTCACAGATACGCAGTATTTT.

As for this clone: Other DNA sequences in the sample encode the same CDR3. The chain uses TRBV9 and TRBJ2-7; TRBD1 matches at 10 bases. Germline V gene sequence: CDR1 SGDLS, CDR2 YYNGEE. The CDR3 totals 12 residues. V gave up 7 bases and J gave up 5 bases; unmatched junction bases: 3. In DNA, the CDR3 is TGTGCCAGCTCGGGACAGGGGAACGAGCAGTACTTC. This gives the protein CASSGQGNEQYF. The full variable domain, completed using reference TRBV9 and TRBJ2-7, is DSGVTQTPKHLITATGQRVTLRCSPRSGDLSVYWYQQSLDQGLQFLIQYYNGEERAKGNILERFSAQQFPDLHSELNLSSLELGDSALYFCASSGQGNEQYFGPGTRLTVT.

CDR3 amino acids: CASKTKRGSNQPQHF. The DNA for the CDR3 is TGTGCCAGCAAAACCAAACGCGGCTCCAATCAGCCCCAGCATTTT. This chain joins TRBV6-4 and TRBJ1-5; no definite D call. Germline loops: CDR1 MRHNA, CDR2 SNTAGT. The CDR3 contains 15 residues. V was cut by 7 bases and J by 3 bases, with 16 bases left in between.

The genes are TRBV6-1 and TRBJ2-7; D remains unclear. The CDR3 contains 13 residues. V was trimmed by 1 base and J by 1 base, leaving 5 bases between them. CDR1 and CDR2 from the germline V gene are MNHNS and SASEGT. CDR3 residues: CASSEGHSYEQYF. The CDR3 DNA reads TGTGCCAGCAGTGAAGGACATTCCTACGAGCAGTACTTC.

This clone came up a few times. The chain has TRBV13 and TRBJ2-1; 15 nucleotides match TRBD2. The germline gives CDR1 PRHDT, CDR2 FYEKMQ (reference sequence). This CDR3 comprises 17 residues. Trimming at V came to 3 bases and at J to 5 bases, leaving 5 bases not matched to a gene. The CDR3 is CASSLGTSGRLDNEQFF. CDR3 bases: TGTGCCAGCAGCTTGGGGACTAGCGGGAGGCTTGACAATGAGCAGTTCTTC.

This rearrangement joins TRBV13 to TRBJ2-5; D call uncertain. The germline CDR1 and CDR2 sequences are PRHDT and FYEKMQ (reference sequence). Trimming cost V 4 bases and J 0 bases, with 3 bases left between them. The CDR3 has 12 residues. Here the CDR3 reads CASSSDQETQYF. Here the CDR3 DNA reads TGTGCCAGCAGCTCGGACCAAGAGACCCAGTACTTC.

The genes are TRBV11-2 and TRBJ2-5, with TRBD2 identical over 7 bases. Germline V gene data show CDR1 as SGHAT and CDR2 as FQNNGV. This CDR3 is built from 15 residues. Trimming took 2 bases from V and 1 from J; bases not matched to a gene: 4. CDR3 amino acids: CASSLSGGLQETQYF. The CDR3 DNA follows: TGTGCCAGCAGCTTATCGGGAGGCCTCCAAGAGACCCAGTACTTC.

The genes are TRBV28 and TRBJ2-7; unclear D gene. There are 11 residues in the CDR3. The V gene's germline CDR1 is MDHEN and CDR2 SYDVKM. The V and J ends lost 4 bases and 3 bases respectively, with 4 bases between them. As DNA, the CDR3 is TGTGCCAGCAGTTCTCACTACGAGCAGTACTTC. Residues: CASSSHYEQYF. The whole variable domain, filled in from reference TRBV28 and TRBJ2-7, reads DVKVTQSSRYLVKRTGEKVFLECVQDMDHENMFWYRQDPGLGLRLIYFSYDVKMKEKGDIPEGYSVSREKKERFSLILESASTNQTSMYLCASSSHYEQYFGPGTRLTVT.

This clone has only one observation. The rearrangement joins TRBV6-6 to TRBJ2-7; D is unclear. Trimming cost V 4 bases and J 3 bases, with 7 bases left between them. Germline V gene lookup returns CDR1 MNHNY and CDR2 SVGAGI (reference sequence). The CDR3 sequence is 12 residues long. As DNA, the CDR3 is TGTGCCAGCAGTTCGACAAACTACGAGCAGTACTTC. It specifies CASSSTNYEQYF.